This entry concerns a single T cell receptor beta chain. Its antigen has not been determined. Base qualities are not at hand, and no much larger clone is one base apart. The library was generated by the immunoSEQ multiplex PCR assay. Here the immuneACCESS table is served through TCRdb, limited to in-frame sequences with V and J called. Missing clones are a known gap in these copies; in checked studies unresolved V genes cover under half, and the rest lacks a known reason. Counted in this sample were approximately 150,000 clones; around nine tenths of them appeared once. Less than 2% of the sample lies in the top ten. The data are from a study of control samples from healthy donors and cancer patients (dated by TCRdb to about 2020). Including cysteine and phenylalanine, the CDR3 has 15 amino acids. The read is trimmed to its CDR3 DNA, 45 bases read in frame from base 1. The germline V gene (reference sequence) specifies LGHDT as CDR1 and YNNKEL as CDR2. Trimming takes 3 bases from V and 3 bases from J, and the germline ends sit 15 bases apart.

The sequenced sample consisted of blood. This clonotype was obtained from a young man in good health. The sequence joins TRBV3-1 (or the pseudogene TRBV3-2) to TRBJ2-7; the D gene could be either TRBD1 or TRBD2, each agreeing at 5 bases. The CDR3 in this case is CASSQDSGRGYEQYF. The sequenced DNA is TGTGCCAGCAGCCAGGACTCGGGACGGGGCTACGAGCAGTACTTC.